A single sample gave rise to the 18 T cell receptor beta chains below, sequenced in a study of blood T cell repertoires in COVID-19. Produced via immunoSEQ multiplex PCR; TCRdb's table is partial and in-frame only. The repertoire holds 200,000 to 300,000 clones, with roughly 76% as singletons. What was sequenced was peripheral blood. The receptors shown here come from a woman at least 80 years old with COVID-19, enrolled during active disease.

The chain carries TRBV7-9 and TRBJ2-1; 7 bases align to TRBD1. J lost 5 bases, V lost 4 bases, and 8 bases had no gene match. CDR1 is SEHNR and CDR2 is FQNEAQ in the germline V gene (reference sequence). CDR3 size: 15 residues. The CDR3: CASSSPGQPNNEQFF. The CDR3 DNA follows: TGTGCCAGCAGCTCACCGGGACAGCCTAACAATGAGCAGTTCTTC.

The chain links TRBV2 to TRBJ2-1; weak D call: TRBD2 (6 bases). The V and J ends lost 8 bases and 7 bases respectively, with 9 bases between them. This CDR3 contains 11 residues. Germline assignment: CDR1 SNHLY and CDR2 FYNNEI. CDR3 region: CASGRENEQFF. Written as DNA, the CDR3 is TGTGCCAGCGGCCGGGAGAATGAGCAGTTCTTC.

The DNA for the CDR3 is TGTGCCAGCAGAGTAGGGTGGAGGAATGAAAAACTGTTTTTT. Its translation: CASRVGWRNEKLFF. The genes are TRBV2 and TRBJ1-4; unclear D gene. The CDR3 spans 14 residues. V was pared by 6 bases and J by 5 bases, with 13 bases between. Germline assignment: CDR1 SNHLY and CDR2 FYNNEI.

The gene calls are TRBV29-1 and TRBJ2-1; TRBD2 matches at 8 bases. The germline V gene encodes CDR1 SQVTM and CDR2 ANQGSEA. The CDR3 length is 12 residues. Losses at the gene ends were 7 bases for V and 9 bases for J; bases not matched to a gene: 8. CDR3 DNA: TGCAGCGCACAAGCGGGAGCGGGTGAGCAGTTCTTC. Protein sequence: CSAQAGAGEQFF.

V and J are TRBV7-2 and TRBJ1-3; D is unresolved. V was clipped by 1 base and J by 4 bases, with 8 bases between them. The germline V gene encodes CDR1 SGHTA and CDR2 FQGNSA. CDR3 length: 14 amino acids. CDR3 bases: TGTGCCAGCAGCTTAGGGAGTAGAGGAAACACCATATATTTT. The encoded protein is CASSLGSRGNTIYF.

This chain uses TRBV20-1 with TRBJ2-2; 8 bases agree with TRBD1. Germline lookup yields CDR1 DFQATT and CDR2 SNEGSKA (reference sequence). The CDR3 runs to 15 residues. V lost 3 bases to trimming and J lost 1 base; unmatched junction nucleotides: 4. In nucleotides, the CDR3 is TGCAGTGCTAGTCCGGGACAGGTGAACACCGGGGAGCTGTTTTTT. The encoded protein is CSASPGQVNTGELFF.

V is TRBV29-1 and J is TRBJ1-2, with 8 nucleotides matching TRBD1. The length of the CDR3 is 13 residues. The V and J ends lost 7 bases and 3 bases, in that order; junction bases with no gene match: 7. Germline values: CDR1 SQVTM, CDR2 ANQGSEA. CDR3 in amino acids: CSGLQGADYGYTF. The CDR3 DNA reads as TGCAGCGGGCTCCAGGGGGCAGACTATGGCTACACCTTC.

This rearrangement joins TRBV10-3 to TRBJ2-3; 8 positions agree with TRBD2. From germline, CDR1 is ENHRY and CDR2 SYGVKD. Trimming took 4 bases from V and 3 from J; bases not matched to a gene: 3. The CDR3 extends over 14 amino acids. This CDR3 is CAISAGTRTDTQYF. CDR3 in DNA: TGTGCCATCAGTGCCGGGACTAGGACAGATACGCAGTATTTT.

The rearrangement joins TRBV19 to TRBJ1-1, with 7 bases aligning to TRBD1. V trimming: 5 bases; J trimming: 1 base; junction bases outside the gene matches: 7. The length of the CDR3 is 15 residues. CDR1 is LNHDA, CDR2 SQIVND, per germline (reference sequence). DNA of the CDR3: TGTGCCAGTAGTCCCCACAGGGGACGGAACACTGAAGCTTTCTTT. Amino acids: CASSPHRGRNTEAFF.

This clone was picked up a small number of times. The chain employs TRBV19 and TRBJ1-3; possible D gene TRBD1, 6 bases. This CDR3 has 14 amino acids. CDR1 and CDR2 (germline): LNHDA, SQIVND (reference sequence). Trimming left V 10 bases short and J 2 bases short, with 15 bases between. The CDR3: CATGRRQAGNTIYF. CDR3 DNA: TGTGCCACTGGGCGGAGACAGGCTGGAAACACCATATATTTT.

This clone was seen only a few times. J is TRBJ2-1 and V is TRBV18; 8 bases align to TRBD2. J gave up 7 bases and V 3 bases, and 8 bases lay outside the gene matches. The germline gives CDR1 KGHSH, CDR2 LQKENI. This CDR3 contains 15 residues. The CDR3 bases are TGTGCCAGCTCACCCGGCGGGAGCGGGAGTAATGAGCAGTTCTTC. As protein: CASSPGGSGSNEQFF.

V is TRBV19 and J is TRBJ2-3; TRBD2 aligns across 7 bases. Germline CDR1 and CDR2: LNHDA and SQIVND (reference sequence). V lost 1 base, J lost 6 bases, and 1 base stayed unmatched. The CDR3 is 13 amino acids. In DNA, the CDR3 is TGTGCCAGTAGTATAGGAGCGGGGGATACGCAGTATTTT. It codes for CASSIGAGDTQYF. The full variable domain, its missing parts supplied by reference TRBV19 and TRBJ2-3, is DGGITQSPKYLFRKEGQNVTLSCEQNLNHDAMYWYRQDPGQGLRLIYYSQIVNDFQKGDIAEGYSVSREKKESFPLTVTSAQKNPTAFYLCASSIGAGDTQYFGPGTRLTVL.

V gene TRBV30 combines with J gene TRBJ2-7, with 8 bases fitting TRBD1. The CDR3 runs to 13 residues. The trim removed 4 bases at V and 2 bases at J, leaving 4 bases unmatched. Germline V gene data show CDR1 as GTSNPN and CDR2 as SVGIG (reference sequence). This chain's CDR3 is CAWTGQGAYEQYF. The CDR3 DNA follows: TGTGCCTGGACCGGACAGGGTGCCTACGAGCAGTACTTC.

This chain connects TRBV3-1 (or the pseudogene TRBV3-2) to TRBJ2-1, with 8 bases matching TRBD1. V lost 4 bases and J lost 8; bases outside the gene matches: 13. The CDR3 spans 16 residues. The germline V gene encodes CDR1 LGHDT and CDR2 YNNKEL (reference sequence). The CDR3 protein is CASSPTGTGRVDEQFF. CDR3 in DNA: TGTGCCAGCAGCCCAACCGGGACAGGAAGGGTCGATGAGCAGTTCTTC.

V usage is TRBV6-2 or TRBV6-3 and J usage is TRBJ2-2, with D perhaps TRBD1 (6 bases). Germline CDR1 and CDR2: MNHEY and SVGEGT. The CDR3 is 18 amino acids. V was clipped by 0 bases and J by 4 bases, with 18 bases between them. CDR3 coding DNA: TGTGCCAGCAGTTACTCGGGGGCGAGGGGCGAGGGCACCGGGGAGCTGTTTTTT. It yields the protein CASSYSGARGEGTGELFF.

The V call is TRBV10-3, the J call TRBJ2-1; 9 positions match TRBD1. The length of the CDR3 is 14 residues. The germline gives CDR1 ENHRY, CDR2 SYGVKD. Germline trimming cut 3 bases from V and 9 bases from J; bases unmatched to any gene: 6. CDR3 DNA sequence: TGTGCCATCAGTGAATTAACAGGGGGCCTTGAGCAGTTCTTC. Its protein is CAISELTGGLEQFF.

This clone occurred a few times. This chain uses TRBV2 with TRBJ2-3; a weak D match, TRBD2 (6 bases). V lost 1 base to trimming and J lost 6 bases, with 8 bases between them. Germline CDR1 reads SNHLY; CDR2 reads FYNNEI. The CDR3 is 13 amino acids. This chain's CDR3 is CASSEGLGDTQYF. Written as DNA, the CDR3 is TGTGCCAGCAGTGAAGGACTAGGGGATACGCAGTATTTT.

The chain couples TRBV27 to TRBJ1-2; D is uncertain. Germline V gene sequence: CDR1 MNHEY, CDR2 SMNVEV (reference sequence). The V and J ends lost 0 bases and 5 bases respectively, with 13 bases between them. This CDR3 is built from 15 residues. This CDR3 is CASSLSGGNAYGYTF. CDR3 sequence (DNA): TGTGCCAGCAGTTTATCAGGAGGGAACGCGTATGGCTACACCTTC.